A selection of T cell receptor beta chains follows, all from one sample in a study of molecular identifiers for immune sequencing clone quantification. TCRdb re-called the PCR reads through MiXCR, storing one row per CDR3 protein. The sample includes 250,000 to 350,000 distinct CDR3 sequences, about a fifth of them seen just once. The sequencing input was naive CD8+ T cells from blood, with Jurkat cell RNA spiked in. The receptor source for this set is a human donor in good health. Some libraries in this study had Jurkat cell RNA spiked in. Each CDR3 is given with its conserved first and last residue. A D gene is named only where the DNA matches it firmly. Clone size, where shown, is once, few, many, or a class for clones that have expanded.

V: TRBV13
size: many
D: TRBD1
J: TRBJ1-5
DNA: TGTGCCAGCAGCTTCCAGGGGGGGGGTCAGCCCCAGCATTTT
CDR3: CASSFQGGGQPQHF

V: TRBV11-2
size: .
D: .
J: TRBJ2-7
DNA: TGTGCCAGCAACCTAGGGCGTGAGTCCTACGAGCAGTACTTC
CDR3: CASNLGRESYEQYF

V: TRBV7-3
size: many
D: .
J: TRBJ2-1
DNA: TGTGCCAGCAGCCCGACGGGGGCTTACAATGAGCAGTTCTTC
CDR3: CASSPTGAYNEQFF

V: TRBV11-2
size: .
D: TRBD1
J: TRBJ1-1
DNA: TGTGCCAGCAGCTTCTACGGACAGGGAAGGCACACTGAAGCTTTCTTT
CDR3: CASSFYGQGRHTEAFF

V: TRBV7-9
size: many
D: .
J: TRBJ2-5
DNA: TGTGCCAGCGGCGTAGACTTCTCGGAAGCGGCCCAGTACTTC
CDR3: CASGVDFSEAAQYF

V: TRBV27
size: many
D: .
J: TRBJ2-5
DNA: TGTGCCAGCAGCCCGCAGAATAAAGAGACCCAGTACTTC
CDR3: CASSPQNKETQYF

V: TRBV5-8
size: .
D: TRBD1
J: TRBJ1-5
DNA: TGTGCCAGCAGCTTCGATAGGGGGCGCGGTCAGCCCCAGCATTTT
CDR3: CASSFDRGRGQPQHF

V: TRBV7-9
size: many
D: TRBD1
J: TRBJ1-1
DNA: TGTGCCAGCAGCAACGGGATACAGGGGGCTTCGGGCACTGAAGCTTTCTTT
CDR3: CASSNGIQGASGTEAFF

V: TRBV27
size: .
D: .
J: TRBJ2-7
DNA: TGTGCCAGCAGTCCCCTCAGCTCCTACGAGCAGTACTTC
CDR3: CASSPLSSYEQYF

V: TRBV7-9
size: many
D: .
J: TRBJ1-4
DNA: TGTGCCAGCGCGGGACCTCATACAACTAATGAAAAACTGTTTTTT
CDR3: CASAGPHTTNEKLFF

V: TRBV11-1
size: .
D: TRBD2
J: TRBJ2-7
DNA: TGTGCCAGCAGCTTAATGACAGCGGGGTCCTACGGGCAGTACTTC
CDR3: CASSLMTAGSYGQYF

V: TRBV4-3
size: few
D: TRBD2
J: TRBJ2-3
DNA: TGCGCCAGCAGCCAAGATCCTAGCGGGGGGGCTTCAGATACGCAGTATTTT
CDR3: CASSQDPSGGASDTQYF

V: TRBV19
size: .
D: TRBD1
J: TRBJ2-7
DNA: TGTGCCAGTAGTACCGGACAGGGTTCGGTCTACGAGCAGTACTTC
CDR3: CASSTGQGSVYEQYF

V: TRBV27
size: many
D: TRBD2
J: TRBJ2-3
DNA: TGTGCCAGCATCCAATCGACTAGCGGGGTGTATACGCAGTATTTT
CDR3: CASIQSTSGVYTQYF

V: TRBV14
size: many
D: .
J: TRBJ2-5
DNA: TGTGCCAGCAGCCAAGGGGTAGAGACCCAGTACTTC
CDR3: CASSQGVETQYF

V: TRBV12-3/TRBV12-4
size: many
D: .
J: TRBJ1-4
DNA: TGTGCCAGCAGTTTGGTAGGGGAGGTTGAAAAACTGTTTTTT
CDR3: CASSLVGEVEKLFF

V: TRBV10-2
size: .
D: TRBD2
J: TRBJ2-6
DNA: TGCGCCAGCAGTGATTGGTGGGGGGGTTTATCTGGGGCCAACGTCCTGACTTTC
CDR3: CASSDWWGGLSGANVLTF

V: TRBV9
size: .
D: .
J: TRBJ2-2
DNA: TGTGCCAGCAGCGTTGGCCCCGACAGAATGAACACCGGGGAGCTGTTTTTT
CDR3: CASSVGPDRMNTGELFF

V: TRBV12-3/TRBV12-4
size: many
D: .
J: TRBJ2-3
DNA: TGTGCCAGCAAAGGGGGACGAGATACGCAGTATTTT
CDR3: CASKGGRDTQYF

V: TRBV19
size: many
D: .
J: TRBJ1-5
DNA: TGTGCCAGTAGTCCGGGGGTGATGCTTCAGCCCCAGCATTTT
CDR3: CASSPGVMLQPQHF

V: TRBV27
size: .
D: .
J: TRBJ2-6
DNA: TGTGCCAGCATTATACAGGGTGAGGCTGGGGCCAACGTCCTGACTTTC
CDR3: CASIIQGEAGANVLTF

V: TRBV11-2
size: few
D: .
J: TRBJ2-7
DNA: TGTGCCAGCAGCTTAGTAGACAACCCAAACTACGAGCAGTACTTC
CDR3: CASSLVDNPNYEQYF

V: TRBV7-9
size: many
D: TRBD2
J: TRBJ2-3
DNA: TGTGCCAGCAGCTGGACTAGCGGGGGAAGCACAGATACGCAGTATTTT
CDR3: CASSWTSGGSTDTQYF